Listed here are 8 T cell receptor beta chains from one sample, sequenced in a study of CD8 T cells in ankylosing spondylitis. Antigens for these TCRs are unknown. Via MiXCR, TCRdb re-called the 5' RACE reads, giving one row per CDR3 protein. This table has more than 650,000 distinct CDR3 sequences, about 12% appearing once. Findings of the study overall: For ankylosing spondylitis blood, a TCR beta motif of under 10 highly homologous variants appeared characteristic.

Sequencing was performed on blood, either unsorted or a sorted T cell fraction (not recorded which). The receptors derive from a male donor with ankylosing spondylitis.

J is TRBJ2-1 and V is TRBV5-4; no clear D. The V gene lost 0 bases and the J gene lost 8 bases, with 6 bases spanning the gap. The length of the CDR3 is 12 residues. CDR1 and CDR2 (germline): SGHNT, YYREEE (reference sequence). Here the CDR3 DNA reads TGTGCCAGCAGCTTGGATGCGGATGAGCAGTTCTTC. Translating gives CASSLDADEQFF.

This clonotype was recorded at least ten times. V is TRBV4-3 and J is TRBJ1-1; D is unresolved. Trimming stripped 0 bases from V and 0 bases from J, with 11 bases between. The CDR3 sequence is 16 residues long. In germline, CDR1 is LGHNA, CDR2 YSLEER. DNA for the CDR3: TGCGCCAGCAGCCAAGAGGGAGCCGGGATGAACACTGAAGCTTTCTTT. Amino acid sequence: CASSQEGAGMNTEAFF.

The chain carries TRBV24-1 and TRBJ2-5; 7 bases are a match to TRBD1. Germline CDR1 reads KGHDR; CDR2 reads SFDVKD. This CDR3 region has 15 residues. Unmatched junction bases numbered 4, after V lost 0 bases and J lost 4 bases. CDR3 protein: CATSDLSYRGETQYF. The CDR3 nucleotides are TGTGCCACCAGTGATTTGTCATACAGGGGAGAGACCCAGTACTTC.

This clonotype has ten or more counts. The gene calls are TRBV20-1 and TRBJ2-1, with D possibly matching TRBD2 (6 bases). The CDR3 is 12 residues long. V shed 7 bases and J shed 10 bases, with 17 bases lying between them. The germline CDR1 and CDR2 sequences are DFQATT and SNEGSKA (reference sequence). Here the CDR3 DNA reads TGCAGTGGGGGGAGGCAAGATGGGGAGCAGTTCTTC. Translating gives CSGGRQDGEQFF.

The table lists this clonotype with many counts. The DNA for the CDR3 is TGCAGCGTTACCGGGACTAGCGGGAGGAATGAGCAGTTCTTC. Its protein is CSVTGTSGRNEQFF. The chain carries TRBV29-1 and TRBJ2-1; the match to TRBD2 covers 15 bases. Per the germline V gene, CDR1 is SQVTM and CDR2 is ANQGSEA. This CDR3 comprises 14 residues. The V gene end was trimmed by 5 bases and the J gene end by 7 bases; junction bases not matched to a gene: 3.

V and J are TRBV6-1 and TRBJ1-2, with D possibly being TRBD1 (6 bases). Germline V gene data show CDR1 as MNHNS and CDR2 as SASEGT. The CDR3 totals 13 residues. The germline V and J ends were trimmed by 6 bases and 6 bases, with 14 bases remaining between them. CDR3 loop: CASRLVGAHGYTF. CDR3 bases: TGTGCCAGCAGGCTAGTGGGGGCGCATGGCTACACCTTC.

This clonotype was counted many times. The rearrangement joins TRBV12-3 or TRBV12-4 to TRBJ2-1; the D gene could be TRBD1 or TRBD2 (6 bases each). This CDR3 region has 13 residues. The V gene lost 7 bases and the J gene lost 2 bases, with 9 bases spanning the gap. The CDR3 DNA follows: TGTGCCAGCAATCGGGGGCCCTACAATGAGCAGTTCTTC. It translates to CASNRGPYNEQFF.

This clonotype was recorded many times. The chain has TRBV7-2 and TRBJ1-5; no clear D gene. Between the trimmed V and J ends, which lost 6 bases and 1 base, there was a span of 7 bases. Germline CDR1 reads SGHTA; CDR2 reads FQGNSA. This CDR3 contains 13 residues. CDR3 residues: CASSIDSNQPQHF. The CDR3 DNA is TGTGCCAGCAGTATCGACAGCAATCAGCCCCAGCATTTT. The full variable domain, rest sourced from reference TRBV7-2 and TRBJ1-5, is GAGVSQSPSNKVTEKGKDVELRCDPISGHTALYWYRQSLGQGLEFLIYFQGNSAPDKSGLPSDRFSAERTGGSVSTLTIQRTQQEDSAVYLCASSIDSNQPQHFGDGTRLSIL.